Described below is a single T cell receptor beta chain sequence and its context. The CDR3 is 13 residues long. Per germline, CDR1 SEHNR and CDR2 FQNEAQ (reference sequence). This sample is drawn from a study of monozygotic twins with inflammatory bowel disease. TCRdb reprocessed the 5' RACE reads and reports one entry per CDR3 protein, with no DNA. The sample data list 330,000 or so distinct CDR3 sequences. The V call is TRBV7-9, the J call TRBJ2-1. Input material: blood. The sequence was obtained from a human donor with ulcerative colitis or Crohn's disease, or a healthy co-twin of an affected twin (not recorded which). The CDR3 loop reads CASSFQSRNEQFF.